This record looks at one T cell receptor (beta chain) sequence and its context. No antigen is known for it. During the collection period, no donor immune events like infections were recorded. The data were obtained in a study of identifying expanded T cells in peripheral blood. The CDR3 is 14 residues long. CDR1 is SNHLY, CDR2 FYNNEI, per germline. V lost 6 bases and J 6 bases, leaving 12 bases between the germline ends. The data were produced by immunoSEQ multiplex PCR, yet TCRdb's version contains in-frame clones alone and is incomplete. The sample contains 75,000 to 90,000 clones, about 87% of which appear only once. Overall study findings and caveats: Clone count variance between roughly 2-week samples rose with total template count. Technical replicates showed about 1.1 changed clones; two weeks about 16.4; four weeks 19.

The receptor was derived from a person between 18 and 75 years old in good health. The chain uses TRBV2 and TRBJ1-6; D is uncertain. Sequencing was performed on blood. In DNA, the CDR3 is TGTGCCAGCAGCGCCGGGAACTTTAATTCACCCCTCCACTTT. This gives the protein CASSAGNFNSPLHF. Filled out from reference TRBV2 and TRBJ1-6, the complete variable domain reads EPEVTQTPSHQVTQMGQEVILRCVPISNHLYFYWYRQILGQKVEFLVSFYNNEISEKSEIFDDQFSVERPDGSNFTLKIRSTKLEDSAMYFCASSAGNFNSPLHFGNGTRLTVT.